This T cell receptor (beta chain) originates from a study of beta chain features in type 1 diabetes. Study-wide background: No patient-donor differences in age, gender, total cells or subset yield.

All of the isolated RNA was reverse transcribed, so expressed TCRB transcripts were sequenced. Profiling relied on immunoSEQ multiplex PCR, and the TCRdb table lists in-frame clones only, not all of them. The sample consists of some 400,000 clones, roughly 16% of them appearing once. This clone was observed a handful of times. Sequenced: naive CD4+ T cells from blood. This clonotype was sampled from a young woman in good health.

CDR3 sequence reads: CASSLAGLAGANIQYF. DNA for the CDR3: TGTGCCAGCAGCTTAGCGGGACTAGCGGGAGCAAACATTCAGTACTTC. The V gene is TRBV7-2, the J gene TRBJ2-4; TRBD2 matches at 14 bases. The trim removed 0 bases at V and 6 bases at J, leaving 1 base unmatched. The CDR3 covers 16 residues. Germline CDR1 SGHTA, CDR2 FQGNSA.